The 8 T cell receptor delta chains presented below share a single source sample, sequenced in a study of gamma-delta chains in newborns, infants, children. TCRdb re-called the reads with CATT. Among roughly 3,900 delta-chain clones listed, approximately 2% were seen once. The sample taken for sequencing was blood. These receptor sequences come from a child who was a newborn, infant or young child, either healthy, febrile or measles-vaccinated (not recorded which).

The DNA for the CDR3 is TGTGCCTGTGACGACTGGGGGATACGGGACACCCGACAGATGTTTTTC. Protein product: CACDDWGIRDTRQMFF. This chain uses TRDV2 with TRDJ3, with 12 bases aligning to TRDD3. The ends lost 3 bases at V and 5 bases at J; junction bases unmatched: 1. CDR1 and CDR2 from the germline V gene are GEAIGNYY and EKD. This CDR3 is 16 amino acids long.

By share, this clone counts as large. Other DNA sequences in this sample translate to the same CDR3. The rearrangement joins TRDV2 to TRDJ3, with 8 bases aligning to TRDD3. The ends lost 3 bases at V and 0 bases at J; junction bases unmatched: 12. The V gene's germline CDR1 is GEAIGNYY and CDR2 EKD. The CDR3 is 20 amino acids. The CDR3 nucleotides are TGTGCCTGTGACTCGGTACTGGGGGCCTCCGGCTCCTGGGACACCCGACAGATGTTTTTC. Translating it yields CACDSVLGASGSWDTRQMFF.

A remark on this clone: It differs at one base from a far larger clone, so likely a read error. This chain joins TRDV2 and TRDJ1; no reliable D call. Germline values: CDR1 GEAIGNYY, CDR2 EKD. This CDR3 has 14 amino acids. The DNA of the CDR3 is TGTGCCTGTGATGAGTTACTGCGGGGCGATAAACCCATCTTT. As protein: CACDELLRGDKPIF.

This chain joins TRDV1 and TRDJ1; no firm D call. CDR1 and CDR2 from the germline V gene are TSWWSYY and QGS. Trimming took off 1 base at V and 3 bases at J, with 18 bases between the two ends. The CDR3 contains 17 residues. CDR3 residues: CALGEPSPKRPPDKLIF. The CDR3 region has the DNA TGTGCTCTTGGGGAACCCTCCCCTAAGAGGCCCCCCGATAAACTCATCTTT.

By proportion, this clone is medium-sized (0.01 to 0.1%). The V call is TRDV3, the J call TRDJ1; 10 positions match TRDD3. CDR3 length: 17 amino acids. Per the germline V gene, CDR1 is TVYSNPD and CDR2 is GDNSRS (reference sequence). This CDR3 is CALGVLGDSADTDKLIF. In DNA form, the CDR3 reads TGTGCACTCGGGGTACTGGGGGATTCAGCCGACACCGATAAACTCATCTTT.

Worth noting for this clone: Being one base from a much bigger clone, this may be a read error. This sample also contains other DNA sequences that code for the same CDR3. This chain joins TRDV2 and TRDJ3; 9 bases fit TRDD3. The CDR3 is made up of 19 amino acids. Losses at the gene ends were 0 bases for V and 0 bases for J; bases not matched to a gene: 5. Germline CDR1 GEAIGNYY, CDR2 EKD. The CDR3, as DNA: TGTGCCTGTGACACCGTACTGGGGGACAGCTCCTGGGACACCCGACAGATGTTTTTC. It yields the protein CACDTVLGDSSWDTRQMFF.

Of note for this clone: It is likely a read error: a sequence one base away is far more abundant. DNA for the CDR3: TGTGCCTGTGACCCGGAGGGATACAGTTTGACAGCACGACTCTTCTTT. The encoded protein is CACDPEGYSLTARLFF. The chain joins TRDV2 to TRDJ2, with TRDD3 identical over 7 bases. Germline V gene sequence: CDR1 GEAIGNYY, CDR2 EKD. The CDR3 has 16 amino acids.

This clone was observed a few times. This sequence joins TRDV2 and TRDJ3, with 7 nucleotides matching TRDD3. Looked up from germline, CDR1 is GEAIGNYY and CDR2 is EKD. The CDR3 covers 18 residues. After removal of 0 bases from V and 0 bases from J, the junction contained 4 bases not matched to a gene. This CDR3 is CACDTAGISSWDTRQMFF. The CDR3 nucleotides read TGTGCCTGTGACACCGCGGGGATAAGCTCCTGGGACACCCGACAGATGTTTTTC.